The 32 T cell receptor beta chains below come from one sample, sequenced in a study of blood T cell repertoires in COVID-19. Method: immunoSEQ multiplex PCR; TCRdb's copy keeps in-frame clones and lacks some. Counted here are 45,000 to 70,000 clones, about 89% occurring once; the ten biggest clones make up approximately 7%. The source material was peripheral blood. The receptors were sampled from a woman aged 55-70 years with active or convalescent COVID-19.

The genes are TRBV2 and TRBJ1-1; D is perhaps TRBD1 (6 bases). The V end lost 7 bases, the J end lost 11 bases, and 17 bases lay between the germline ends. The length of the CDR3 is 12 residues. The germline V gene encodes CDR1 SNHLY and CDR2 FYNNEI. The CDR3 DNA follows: TGTGCCAGCAAGGACAGTTCAGGTCCGGCTTTCTTT. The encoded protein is CASKDSSGPAFF.

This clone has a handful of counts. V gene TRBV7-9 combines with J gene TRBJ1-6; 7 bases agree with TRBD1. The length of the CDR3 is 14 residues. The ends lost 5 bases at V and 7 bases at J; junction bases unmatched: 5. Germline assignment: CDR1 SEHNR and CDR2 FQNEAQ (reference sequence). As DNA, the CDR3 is TGTGCCAGCAGCCATGGACAGGACAATTCACCCCTCCACTTT. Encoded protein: CASSHGQDNSPLHF.

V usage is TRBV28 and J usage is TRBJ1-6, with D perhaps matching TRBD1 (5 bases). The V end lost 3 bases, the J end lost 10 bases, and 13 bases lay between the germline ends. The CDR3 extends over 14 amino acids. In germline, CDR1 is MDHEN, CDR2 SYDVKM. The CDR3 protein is CASSFGDFDSPLHF. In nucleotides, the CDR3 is TGTGCCAGCAGTTTTGGGGACTTTGACTCACCCCTCCACTTT.

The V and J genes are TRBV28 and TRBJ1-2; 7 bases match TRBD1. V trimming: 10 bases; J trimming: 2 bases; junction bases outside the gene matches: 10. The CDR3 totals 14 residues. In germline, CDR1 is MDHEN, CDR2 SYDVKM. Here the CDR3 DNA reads TGTGCCATCCCGGACAGGAACGGCAACTATGGCTACACCTTC. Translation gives CAIPDRNGNYGYTF.

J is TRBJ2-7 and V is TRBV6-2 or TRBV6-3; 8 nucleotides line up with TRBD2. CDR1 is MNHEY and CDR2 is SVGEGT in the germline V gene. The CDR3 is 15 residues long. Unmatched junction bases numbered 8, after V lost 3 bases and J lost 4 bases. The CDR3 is CASSYPSGRGYEQYF. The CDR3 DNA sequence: TGTGCCAGCAGTTATCCTAGCGGGCGTGGGTACGAGCAGTACTTC.

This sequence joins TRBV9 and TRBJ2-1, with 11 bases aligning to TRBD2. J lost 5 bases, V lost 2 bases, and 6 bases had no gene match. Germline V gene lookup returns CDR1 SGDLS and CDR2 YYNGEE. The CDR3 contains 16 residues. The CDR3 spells CASSVASGRSHNEQFF. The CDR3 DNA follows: TGTGCCAGCAGCGTCGCTAGCGGGAGGTCCCACAATGAGCAGTTCTTC.

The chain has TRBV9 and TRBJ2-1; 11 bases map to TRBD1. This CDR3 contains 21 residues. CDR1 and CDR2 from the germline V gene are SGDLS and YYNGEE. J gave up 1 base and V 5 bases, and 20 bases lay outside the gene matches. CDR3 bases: TGTGCCAGCAGGGAAGTACCGATCCGGGACAGGGGGAGTCAGTCCTACAATGAGCAGTTCTTC. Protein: CASREVPIRDRGSQSYNEQFF.

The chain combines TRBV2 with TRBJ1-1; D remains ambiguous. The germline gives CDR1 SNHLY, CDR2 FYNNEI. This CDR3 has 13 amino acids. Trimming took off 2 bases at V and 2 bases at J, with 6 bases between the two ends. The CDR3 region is CASSEQTNTEAFF. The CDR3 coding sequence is TGTGCCAGCAGTGAACAGACAAACACTGAAGCTTTCTTT.

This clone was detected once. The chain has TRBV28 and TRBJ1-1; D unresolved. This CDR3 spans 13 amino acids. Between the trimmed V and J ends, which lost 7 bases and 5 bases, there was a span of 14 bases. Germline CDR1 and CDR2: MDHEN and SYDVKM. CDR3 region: CASIEPSRTEAFF. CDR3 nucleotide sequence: TGTGCCAGCATAGAGCCGAGTCGGACTGAAGCTTTCTTT.

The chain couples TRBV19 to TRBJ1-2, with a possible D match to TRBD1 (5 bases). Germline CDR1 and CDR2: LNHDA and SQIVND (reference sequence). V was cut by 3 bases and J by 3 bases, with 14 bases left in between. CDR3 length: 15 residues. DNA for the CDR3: TGTGCCAGTAGTATGACGGGGGGAGCTGACTATGGCTACACCTTC. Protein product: CASSMTGGADYGYTF.

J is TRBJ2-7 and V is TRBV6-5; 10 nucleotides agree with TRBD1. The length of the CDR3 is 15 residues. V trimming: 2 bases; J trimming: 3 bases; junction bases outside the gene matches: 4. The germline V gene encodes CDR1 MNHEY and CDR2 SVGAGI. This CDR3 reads CASSYRDRGGYEQYF. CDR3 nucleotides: TGTGCCAGCAGTTACCGGGACAGGGGAGGCTACGAGCAGTACTTC.

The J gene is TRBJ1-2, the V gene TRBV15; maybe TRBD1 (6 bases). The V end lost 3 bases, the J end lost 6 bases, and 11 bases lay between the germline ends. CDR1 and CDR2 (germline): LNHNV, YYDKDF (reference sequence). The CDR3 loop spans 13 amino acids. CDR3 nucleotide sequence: TGTGCCACCAGCAGGGCACAGGGCCATGGCTACACCTTC. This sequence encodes CATSRAQGHGYTF.

CDR3 DNA: TGTGCCAGCAGTCACAGGGGGGATGGCTACACCTTC. Translating gives CASSHRGDGYTF. The V and J genes are TRBV6-5 and TRBJ1-2; TRBD1 matches at 8 bases. Per germline, CDR1 MNHEY and CDR2 SVGAGI. The CDR3 length is 12 residues. V was pared by 5 bases and J by 6 bases, with 2 bases of the junction left unmatched.

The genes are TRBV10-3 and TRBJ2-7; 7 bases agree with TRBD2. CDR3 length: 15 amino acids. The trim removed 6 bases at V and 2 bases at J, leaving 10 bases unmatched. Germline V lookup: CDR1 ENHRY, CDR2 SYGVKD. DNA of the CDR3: TGTGCCATCAGGGCCGCCAGCGGGGACGCCTACGAGCAGTACTTC. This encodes CAIRAASGDAYEQYF.

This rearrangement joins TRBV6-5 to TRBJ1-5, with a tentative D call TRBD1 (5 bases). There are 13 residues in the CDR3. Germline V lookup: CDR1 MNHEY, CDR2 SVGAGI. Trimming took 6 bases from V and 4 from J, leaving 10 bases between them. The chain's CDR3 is CASSASGNQPQHF. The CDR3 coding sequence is TGTGCCAGCAGCGCTTCAGGGAATCAGCCCCAGCATTTT.

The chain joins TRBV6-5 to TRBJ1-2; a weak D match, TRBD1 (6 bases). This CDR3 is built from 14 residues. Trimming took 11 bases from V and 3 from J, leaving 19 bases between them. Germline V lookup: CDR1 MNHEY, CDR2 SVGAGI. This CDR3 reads CAGNPGQRDYGYTF. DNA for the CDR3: TGTGCCGGCAACCCGGGACAACGGGACTATGGCTACACCTTC.

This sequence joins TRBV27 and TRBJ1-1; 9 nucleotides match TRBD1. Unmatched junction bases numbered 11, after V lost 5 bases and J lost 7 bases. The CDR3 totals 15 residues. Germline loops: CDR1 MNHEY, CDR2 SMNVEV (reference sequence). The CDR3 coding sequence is TGTGCCAGCAGTCCCCGACCCGGGACAGGGTTTGAAGCTTTCTTT. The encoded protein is CASSPRPGTGFEAFF.

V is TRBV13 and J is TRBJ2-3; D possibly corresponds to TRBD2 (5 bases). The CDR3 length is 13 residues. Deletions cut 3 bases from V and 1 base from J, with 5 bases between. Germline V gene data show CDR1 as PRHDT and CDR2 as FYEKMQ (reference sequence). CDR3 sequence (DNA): TGTGCCAGCAGCTTCGGGGGCACAGATACGCAGTATTTT. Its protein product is CASSFGGTDTQYF.

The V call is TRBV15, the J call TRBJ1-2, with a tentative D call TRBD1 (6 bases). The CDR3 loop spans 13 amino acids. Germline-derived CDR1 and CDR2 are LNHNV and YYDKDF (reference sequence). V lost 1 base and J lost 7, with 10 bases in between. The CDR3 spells CATSRVQGSGYTF. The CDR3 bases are TGTGCCACCAGCAGAGTACAGGGAAGTGGCTACACCTTC.

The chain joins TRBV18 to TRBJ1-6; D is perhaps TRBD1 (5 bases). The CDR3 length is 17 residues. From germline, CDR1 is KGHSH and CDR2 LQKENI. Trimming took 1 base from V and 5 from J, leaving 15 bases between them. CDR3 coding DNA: TGTGCCAGCTCACCACGGCACGGGGGTAGGGATAATTCACCCCTCCACTTT. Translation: CASSPRHGGRDNSPLHF.

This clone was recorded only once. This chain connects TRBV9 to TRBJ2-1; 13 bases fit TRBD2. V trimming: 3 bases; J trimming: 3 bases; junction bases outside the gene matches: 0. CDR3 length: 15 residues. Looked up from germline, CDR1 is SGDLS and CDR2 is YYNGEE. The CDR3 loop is CASSGLAGGYNEQFF. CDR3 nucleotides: TGTGCCAGCAGCGGACTAGCGGGGGGCTACAATGAGCAGTTCTTC.

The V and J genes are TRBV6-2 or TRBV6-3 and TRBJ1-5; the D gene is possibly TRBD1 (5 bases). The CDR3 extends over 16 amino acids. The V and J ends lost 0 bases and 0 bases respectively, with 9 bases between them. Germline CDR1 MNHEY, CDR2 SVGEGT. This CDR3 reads CASSYSSTVSNQPQHF. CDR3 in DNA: TGTGCCAGCAGTTACTCTTCGACAGTTAGCAATCAGCCCCAGCATTTT.

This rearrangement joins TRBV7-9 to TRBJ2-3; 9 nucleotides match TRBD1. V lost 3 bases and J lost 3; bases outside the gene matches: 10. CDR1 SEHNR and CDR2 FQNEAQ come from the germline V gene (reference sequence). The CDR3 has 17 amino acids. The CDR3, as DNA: TGTGCCAGCAGCTTGGGGGAAATCGACAGGGGGACAGATACGCAGTATTTT. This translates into CASSLGEIDRGTDTQYF. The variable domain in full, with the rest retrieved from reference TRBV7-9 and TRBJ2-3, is DTGVSQNPRHKITKRGQNVTFRCDPISEHNRLYWYRQTLGQGPEFLTYFQNEAQLEKSRLLSDRFSAERPKGSFSTLEIQRTEQGDSAMYLCASSLGEIDRGTDTQYFGPGTRLTVL.

The CDR3 sequence is CASSKGDSNQPQHF. CDR3 DNA: TGTGCCAGCAGTAAGGGGGATAGCAATCAGCCCCAGCATTTT. The V and J genes are TRBV7-2 and TRBJ1-5, with D perhaps TRBD1 (6 bases). The germline V gene has CDR1 SGHTA and CDR2 FQGNSA. Between the trimmed V and J ends, which lost 6 bases and 0 bases, there was a span of 9 bases. The CDR3 totals 14 residues. The full variable domain, its missing parts supplied by reference TRBV7-2 and TRBJ1-5, is GAGVSQSPSNKVTEKGKDVELRCDPISGHTALYWYRQSLGQGLEFLIYFQGNSAPDKSGLPSDRFSAERTGGSVSTLTIQRTQQEDSAVYLCASSKGDSNQPQHFGDGTRLSIL.

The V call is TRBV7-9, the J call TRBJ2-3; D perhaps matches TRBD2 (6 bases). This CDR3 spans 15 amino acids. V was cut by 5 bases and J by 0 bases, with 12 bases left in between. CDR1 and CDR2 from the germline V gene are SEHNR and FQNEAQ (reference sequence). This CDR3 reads CASSARLVSTDTQYF. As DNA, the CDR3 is TGTGCCAGCAGCGCTCGACTAGTAAGCACAGATACGCAGTATTTT.

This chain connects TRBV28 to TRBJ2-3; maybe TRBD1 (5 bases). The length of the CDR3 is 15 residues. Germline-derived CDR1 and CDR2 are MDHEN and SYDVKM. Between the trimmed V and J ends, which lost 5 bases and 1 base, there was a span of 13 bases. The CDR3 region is CASSAQGHGTDTQYF. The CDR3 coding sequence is TGTGCCAGCAGTGCGCAGGGTCATGGCACAGATACGCAGTATTTT.

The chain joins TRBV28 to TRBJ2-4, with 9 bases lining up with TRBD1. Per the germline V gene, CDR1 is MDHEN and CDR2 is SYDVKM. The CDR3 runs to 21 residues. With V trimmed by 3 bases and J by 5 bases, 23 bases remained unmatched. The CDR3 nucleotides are TGTGCCAGCAGTTTCCCCTACGACAGGGGGATTAAAAAGGGAAAGGAAAACATTCAGTACTTC. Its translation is CASSFPYDRGIKKGKENIQYF.

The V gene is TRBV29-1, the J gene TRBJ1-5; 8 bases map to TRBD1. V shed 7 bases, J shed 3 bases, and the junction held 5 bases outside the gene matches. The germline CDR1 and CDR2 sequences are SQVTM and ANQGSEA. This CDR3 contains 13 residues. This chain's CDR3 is CSALTGDNQPQHF. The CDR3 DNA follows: TGCAGCGCACTGACAGGGGACAATCAGCCCCAGCATTTT.

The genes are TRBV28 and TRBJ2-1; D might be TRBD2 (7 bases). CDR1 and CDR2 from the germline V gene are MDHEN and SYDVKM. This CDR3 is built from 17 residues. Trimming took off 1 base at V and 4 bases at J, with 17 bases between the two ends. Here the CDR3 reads CASSLSSLQGGYNEQFF. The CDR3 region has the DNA TGTGCCAGCAGTTTATCCTCTCTACAGGGAGGGTACAATGAGCAGTTCTTC.

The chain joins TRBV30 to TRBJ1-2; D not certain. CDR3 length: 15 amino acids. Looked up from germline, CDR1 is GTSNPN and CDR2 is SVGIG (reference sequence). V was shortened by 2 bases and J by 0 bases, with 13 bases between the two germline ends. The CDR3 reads CAWSLRGNPNYGYTF. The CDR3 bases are TGTGCCTGGAGTCTCCGGGGTAACCCTAACTATGGCTACACCTTC.

The CDR3 DNA sequence: TGTGCCAGCAGCCAGAGGACAGGGGGCTCCGAAAAACTGTTTTTT. Translation: CASSQRTGGSEKLFF. The rearrangement joins TRBV3-1 (or the pseudogene TRBV3-2) to TRBJ1-4; 11 bases are shared with TRBD1. Trimming at V came to 3 bases and at J to 8 bases, leaving 5 bases not matched to a gene. This CDR3 has 15 residues. Germline CDR1 LGHDT, CDR2 YNNKEL (reference sequence).

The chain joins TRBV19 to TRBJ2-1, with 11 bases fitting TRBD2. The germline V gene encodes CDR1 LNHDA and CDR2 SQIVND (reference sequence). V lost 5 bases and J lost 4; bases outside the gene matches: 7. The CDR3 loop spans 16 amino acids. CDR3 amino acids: CASSPLLAGEYNEQFF. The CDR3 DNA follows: TGTGCCAGTAGTCCCCTACTAGCGGGAGAGTACAATGAGCAGTTCTTC.